These 27 T cell receptor beta chains came from one sample sequenced in a study of PD-1 blockade in mismatch repair-deficient tumors (TCRdb year 2017). The library was generated by the immunoSEQ multiplex PCR assay. Drawn from immuneACCESS, this table holds only the in-frame rearrangements with V and J called that TCRdb kept. Clones are partly lost; checked studies trace under half to an unresolved V gene and leave the rest unexplained. The sample includes around 100,000 clones, with over 65% observed a single time. 4.7% of the sample is taken by the ten largest. The source material was peripheral blood, sampled approximately 64 weeks after starting pembrolizumab. The receptors come from an adult with mismatch repair-deficient cancer.

The chain couples TRBV6-1 to TRBJ1-5; unclear D gene. The CDR3 has 13 amino acids. CDR1 is MNHNS and CDR2 is SASEGT in the germline V gene. V was pared by 5 bases and J by 7 bases, with 12 bases between. This chain's CDR3 is CASSPDPVQPQHF. The CDR3 DNA is TGTGCCAGCAGTCCCGACCCAGTCCAGCCCCAGCATTTT.

The gene calls are TRBV4-1 and TRBJ2-6, with D uncertain. V was cut by 5 bases and J by 0 bases, with 17 bases left in between. Looked up from germline, CDR1 is MGHRA and CDR2 is YSYEKL. The CDR3 runs to 18 residues. CDR3 sequence (DNA): TGCGCCAGCAGCAACCTCCAGGCGCCCGCCTCTGGGGCCAACGTCCTGACTTTC. This encodes CASSNLQAPASGANVLTF.

This clone was recorded a few times. V and J are TRBV19 and TRBJ2-1; D is perhaps TRBD1 (5 bases). Germline assignment: CDR1 LNHDA and CDR2 SQIVND (reference sequence). V was clipped by 5 bases and J by 9 bases, with 8 bases between them. The CDR3 is 11 amino acids. The CDR3 DNA follows: TGTGCCAGTAGTGGGGCAATTGAGCAGTTCTTC. Translation: CASSGAIEQFF.

Here the CDR3 DNA reads TGCAGCGTTCGTGATCCGCCCAGCTCTGGAAACACCATATATTTT. Its translation: CSVRDPPSSGNTIYF. V is TRBV29-1 and J is TRBJ1-3; D not certain. The CDR3 extends over 15 amino acids. The V and J ends lost 5 bases and 0 bases respectively, with 14 bases between them. CDR1 and CDR2 (germline): SQVTM, ANQGSEA.

This clone has only one observation. The V call is TRBV18, the J call TRBJ2-3; 12 positions agree with TRBD2. V lost 5 bases to trimming and J lost 5 bases; unmatched junction nucleotides: 8. The CDR3 is 16 residues long. The germline V gene encodes CDR1 KGHSH and CDR2 LQKENI. CDR3 residues: CASSTTSGSAGDTQYF. The CDR3 coding sequence is TGTGCCAGCTCAACGACTAGCGGGAGCGCTGGAGATACGCAGTATTTT.

The chain carries TRBV7-6 and TRBJ2-1; D is possibly TRBD2 (6 bases). V gave up 5 bases and J gave up 5 bases, with 13 bases separating them. The V gene's germline CDR1 is SGHVS and CDR2 FNYEAQ. The CDR3 covers 14 residues. CDR3 in amino acids: CASSTSGLNNEQFF. CDR3 nucleotide sequence: TGTGCCAGCAGCACCAGCGGGCTTAACAATGAGCAGTTCTTC.

The chain recombines TRBV30 with TRBJ2-1, with D possibly matching TRBD2 (6 bases). Germline values: CDR1 GTSNPN, CDR2 SVGIG (reference sequence). V was trimmed by 0 bases and J by 9 bases, leaving 12 bases between them. The CDR3 covers 13 residues. The CDR3 reads CAWSVSGSGEQFF. The CDR3 DNA is TGTGCCTGGAGTGTATCTGGTAGCGGTGAGCAGTTCTTC.

The rearrangement uses TRBV6-5 and TRBJ1-5; D is ambiguous. V lost 0 bases to trimming and J lost 5 bases, with 5 bases between them. Germline-derived CDR1 and CDR2 are MNHEY and SVGAGI. This CDR3 has 13 residues. The CDR3 loop is CASSYSNHQPQHF. CDR3 DNA sequence: TGTGCCAGCAGTTACTCGAACCATCAGCCCCAGCATTTT.

The chain has TRBV9 and TRBJ1-2; D is ambiguous. The CDR3 contains 13 residues. V was cut by 0 bases and J by 4 bases, with 7 bases left in between. In germline, CDR1 is SGDLS, CDR2 YYNGEE. CDR3 residues: CASSVADGYGYTF. The DNA of the CDR3 is TGTGCCAGCAGCGTAGCAGACGGCTATGGCTACACCTTC. The full variable domain, its missing parts supplied by reference TRBV9 and TRBJ1-2, is DSGVTQTPKHLITATGQRVTLRCSPRSGDLSVYWYQQSLDQGLQFLIQYYNGEERAKGNILERFSAQQFPDLHSELNLSSLELGDSALYFCASSVADGYGYTFGSGTRLTVV.

This clone is a singleton in its sample. The V call is TRBV30, the J call TRBJ2-7, with TRBD2 identical over 10 bases. The CDR3 loop spans 14 amino acids. The trim removed 4 bases at V and 2 bases at J, leaving 5 bases unmatched. The germline V gene encodes CDR1 GTSNPN and CDR2 SVGIG (reference sequence). The CDR3 coding sequence is TGTGCCTGGACGGCGGGACTAGCGACCTACGAGCAGTACTTC. Amino acid sequence: CAWTAGLATYEQYF.

The chain employs TRBV7-9 and TRBJ2-1; TRBD1 aligns across 11 bases. The germline CDR1 and CDR2 sequences are SEHNR and FQNEAQ (reference sequence). The CDR3 runs to 17 residues. After removal of 5 bases from V and 10 bases from J, the junction contained 16 bases not matched to a gene. The CDR3 region is CASSRGDRGLAWGEQFF. Written as DNA, the CDR3 is TGTGCCAGCAGCCGGGGGGACAGGGGGTTAGCCTGGGGCGAGCAGTTCTTC.

This sequence joins TRBV27 and TRBJ1-1, with 11 nucleotides matching TRBD1. V trimming: 6 bases; J trimming: 3 bases; junction bases outside the gene matches: 9. CDR1 MNHEY and CDR2 SMNVEV come from the germline V gene (reference sequence). This CDR3 is built from 16 residues. CDR3 amino acids: CASRLWTGGADTEAFF. CDR3 nucleotide sequence: TGTGCCAGCAGACTCTGGACAGGGGGCGCGGACACTGAAGCTTTCTTT.

Concerning this clone: The junction does not match germline at one end; this may be a read error. The chain employs TRBV7-7 and TRBJ2-3; TRBD2 matches at 8 bases. Per the germline V gene, CDR1 is SSHAT and CDR2 is FNYEAQ (reference sequence). The CDR3 runs 15 residues. CDR3 in amino acids: CASSLVPGGTDTQYF. In DNA form, the CDR3 reads TGTGCTAGCAGCTTAGTCCCGGGAGGGACAGATACGCAGTATTTT.

The chain recombines TRBV27 with TRBJ1-1; D remains ambiguous. Trimming took 5 bases from V and 6 from J, leaving 16 bases between them. CDR1 and CDR2 (germline): MNHEY, SMNVEV (reference sequence). The CDR3 sequence is 14 residues long. The CDR3 region has the DNA TGTGCCAGCAGTCCGCGGACGGTTAGGGCTGAAGCTTTCTTT. It yields the protein CASSPRTVRAEAFF.

V and J are TRBV27 and TRBJ1-3; D remains unclear. Trimming left V 3 bases short and J 4 bases short, with 7 bases between. Germline-derived CDR1 and CDR2 are MNHEY and SMNVEV (reference sequence). This CDR3 is built from 13 residues. The DNA for the CDR3 is TGTGCCAGCAGTTTGAACGGAGGAAACACCATATATTTT. This translates into CASSLNGGNTIYF.

V gene TRBV9 combines with J gene TRBJ2-1; 9 bases match TRBD1. With V trimmed by 3 bases and J by 2 bases, 3 bases remained unmatched. Germline CDR1 reads SGDLS; CDR2 reads YYNGEE. The CDR3 spans 15 residues. CDR3 nucleotide sequence: TGTGCCAGCAGCGCCGGGACAGGGCCCTACAATGAGCAGTTCTTC. It is translated as CASSAGTGPYNEQFF.

The gene calls are TRBV28 and TRBJ2-1; D remains ambiguous. Trimming took 3 bases from V and 9 from J, leaving 6 bases between them. This CDR3 contains 11 residues. Germline V gene lookup returns CDR1 MDHEN and CDR2 SYDVKM. CDR3 sequence (DNA): TGTGCCAGCAGTTTTTTCGGTGAGCAGTTCTTC. Its protein product is CASSFFGEQFF.

The chain couples TRBV11-3 to TRBJ1-1; D not certain. CDR1 and CDR2 (germline): SGHNT, YENEEA. The length of the CDR3 is 14 residues. With 8 bases removed from V and 1 base from J, the gap between germline ends came to 14 bases. The CDR3 DNA reads as TGTGCCAGCCGCAAGAATCAATGGAACACTGAAGCTTTCTTT. This translates into CASRKNQWNTEAFF.

CDR3 loop: CASSVPRGRVNEQFF. As DNA, the CDR3 is TGTGCCAGCAGCGTACCTAGGGGGAGGGTCAATGAGCAGTTCTTC. The chain combines TRBV11-3 with TRBJ2-1; perhaps TRBD2 as D (7 bases). This CDR3 comprises 15 residues. Germline CDR1 and CDR2: SGHNT and YENEEA. Trimming left V 5 bases short and J 6 bases short, with 17 bases between.

The chain carries TRBV4-1 and TRBJ2-1; 7 bases align to TRBD2. The germline V gene has CDR1 MGHRA and CDR2 YSYEKL. J gave up 3 bases and V 4 bases, and 12 bases lay outside the gene matches. The CDR3 runs 17 residues. CDR3 loop: CASSLRSREGFYNEQFF. For the CDR3, the DNA is TGCGCCAGCAGCCTTCGATCAAGGGAGGGGTTCTACAATGAGCAGTTCTTC.

The V gene is TRBV19, the J gene TRBJ1-2; no clear D gene. In germline, CDR1 is LNHDA, CDR2 SQIVND (reference sequence). V shed 10 bases and J shed 4 bases, with 10 bases lying between them. The CDR3 has 11 amino acids. This CDR3 is CATNEGYGYTF. The CDR3 nucleotides read TGTGCCACCAATGAGGGCTATGGCTACACCTTC.

The V gene is TRBV5-1, the J gene TRBJ2-7; TRBD2 matches at 13 bases. V shed 4 bases and J 1 base; nucleotides not matched to a gene: 5. The germline gives CDR1 SGHRS, CDR2 YFSETQ. The CDR3 totals 16 residues. CDR3 residues: CASSPGTSGKSYEQYF. For the CDR3, the DNA is TGCGCCAGCAGCCCCGGGACTAGCGGGAAGTCCTACGAGCAGTACTTC.

This clone has a single count. The gene calls are TRBV27 and TRBJ1-1; D is ambiguous. Trimming removed 5 bases from V and 1 base from J, with 14 bases in between. CDR3 size: 15 residues. Germline CDR1 and CDR2: MNHEY and SMNVEV (reference sequence). This chain's CDR3 is CASSPGGAKNTEAFF. Here the CDR3 DNA reads TGTGCCAGCAGTCCCGGAGGAGCGAAGAACACTGAAGCTTTCTTT.

This chain uses TRBV7-3 with TRBJ2-5; D perhaps matches TRBD1 (6 bases). V was shortened by 5 bases and J by 0 bases, with 16 bases between the two germline ends. In germline, CDR1 is SGHTA, CDR2 FQGTGA. The CDR3 is 16 amino acids. The CDR3 sequence is CASSLSGQLDQETQYF. The CDR3 nucleotides read TGTGCCAGCAGCCTTTCTGGACAGCTAGACCAAGAGACCCAGTACTTC.

The chain links TRBV11-2 to TRBJ2-3; D gene uncertain. The CDR3 loop spans 11 amino acids. The V gene's germline CDR1 is SGHAT and CDR2 FQNNGV. Trimming removed 5 bases from V and 2 bases from J, with 2 bases in between. The CDR3 DNA reads as TGTGCCAGCAGCCCCACAGATACGCAGTATTTT. Amino acid sequence: CASSPTDTQYF. Combining the CDR3 with reference TRBV11-2 and TRBJ2-3 gives the whole variable domain EAGVAQSPRYKIIEKRQSVAFWCNPISGHATLYWYQQILGQGPKLLIQFQNNGVVDDSQLPKDRFSAERLKGVDSTLKIQPAKLEDSAVYLCASSPTDTQYFGPGTRLTVL.

The V and J genes are TRBV6-5 and TRBJ1-2; 7 bases fit TRBD1. CDR3 length: 13 residues. The V gene end was trimmed by 5 bases and the J gene end by 7 bases; junction bases not matched to a gene: 7. The V gene's germline CDR1 is MNHEY and CDR2 SVGAGI. Here the CDR3 DNA reads TGTGCCAGCAGTCCGGGACAGCTATTTGGCTACACCTTC. Protein sequence: CASSPGQLFGYTF.

As DNA, the CDR3 is TGCGCCAGCACCTCTTTGGGGGGCCATACAGATACGCAGTATTTT. Its translation is CASTSLGGHTDTQYF. The rearrangement links TRBV5-1 to TRBJ2-3, with D perhaps matching TRBD1 or TRBD2 (6 bases each). The germline V gene encodes CDR1 SGHRS and CDR2 YFSETQ. V was pared by 6 bases and J by 3 bases, with 17 bases between. This CDR3 comprises 15 residues.